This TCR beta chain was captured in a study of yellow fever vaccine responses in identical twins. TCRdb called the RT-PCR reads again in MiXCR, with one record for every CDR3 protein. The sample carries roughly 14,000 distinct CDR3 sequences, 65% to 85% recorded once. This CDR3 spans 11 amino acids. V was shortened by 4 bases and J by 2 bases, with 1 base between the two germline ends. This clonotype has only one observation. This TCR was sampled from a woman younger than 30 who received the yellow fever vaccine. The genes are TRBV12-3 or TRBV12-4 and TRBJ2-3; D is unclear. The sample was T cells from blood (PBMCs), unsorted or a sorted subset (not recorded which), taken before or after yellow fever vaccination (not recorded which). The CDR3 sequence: CASSYTDTQYF. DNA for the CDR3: TGTGCCAGCAGTTACACAGATACGCAGTATTTT.